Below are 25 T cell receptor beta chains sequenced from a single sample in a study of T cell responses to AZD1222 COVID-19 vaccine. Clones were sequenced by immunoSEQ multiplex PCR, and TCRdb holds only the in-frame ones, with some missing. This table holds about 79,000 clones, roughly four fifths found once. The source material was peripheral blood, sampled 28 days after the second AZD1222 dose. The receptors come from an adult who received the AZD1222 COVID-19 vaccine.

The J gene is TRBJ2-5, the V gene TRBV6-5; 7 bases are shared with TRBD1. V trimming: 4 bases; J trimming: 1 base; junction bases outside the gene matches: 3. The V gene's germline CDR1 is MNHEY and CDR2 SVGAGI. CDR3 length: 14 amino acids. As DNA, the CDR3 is TGTGCCAGCAGTTCCGGGACAGTCCAAGAGACCCAGTACTTC. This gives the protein CASSSGTVQETQYF.

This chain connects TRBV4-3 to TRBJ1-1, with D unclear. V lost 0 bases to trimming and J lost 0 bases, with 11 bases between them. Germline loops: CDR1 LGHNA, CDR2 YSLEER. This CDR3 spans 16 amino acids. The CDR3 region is CASSQDNVGLNTEAFF. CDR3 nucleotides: TGCGCCAGCAGCCAAGATAATGTGGGGTTGAACACTGAAGCTTTCTTT.

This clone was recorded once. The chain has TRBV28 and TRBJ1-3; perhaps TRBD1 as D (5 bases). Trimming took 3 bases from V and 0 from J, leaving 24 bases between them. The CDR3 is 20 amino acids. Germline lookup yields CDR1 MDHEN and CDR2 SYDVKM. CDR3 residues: CASSFKSYVKRQYSGNTIYF. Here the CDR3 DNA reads TGTGCCAGCAGTTTTAAGAGCTACGTTAAGCGACAGTACTCTGGAAACACCATATATTTT. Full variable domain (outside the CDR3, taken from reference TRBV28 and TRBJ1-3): DVKVTQSSRYLVKRTGEKVFLECVQDMDHENMFWYRQDPGLGLRLIYFSYDVKMKEKGDIPEGYSVSREKKERFSLILESASTNQTSMYLCASSFKSYVKRQYSGNTIYFGEGSWLTVV.

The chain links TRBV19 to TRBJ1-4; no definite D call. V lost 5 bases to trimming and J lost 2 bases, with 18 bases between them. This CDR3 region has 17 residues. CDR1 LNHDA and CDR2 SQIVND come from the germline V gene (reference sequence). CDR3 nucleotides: TGTGCCAGTAGTGCCGGGAGGGTTCAAGGGACTAATGAAAAACTGTTTTTT. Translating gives CASSAGRVQGTNEKLFF.

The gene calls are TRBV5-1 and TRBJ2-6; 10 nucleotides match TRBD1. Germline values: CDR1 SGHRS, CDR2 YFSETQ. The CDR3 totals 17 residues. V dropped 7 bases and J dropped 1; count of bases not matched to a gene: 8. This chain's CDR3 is CASEGDRGGSGANVLTF. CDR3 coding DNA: TGCGCCAGCGAAGGGGACAGGGGAGGGTCTGGGGCCAACGTCCTGACTTTC.

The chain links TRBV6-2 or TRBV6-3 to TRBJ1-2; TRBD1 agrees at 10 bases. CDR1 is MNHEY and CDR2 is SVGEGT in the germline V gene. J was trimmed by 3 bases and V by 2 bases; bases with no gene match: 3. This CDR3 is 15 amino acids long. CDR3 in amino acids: CASSYPGTGDYGYTF. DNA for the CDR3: TGTGCCAGCAGTTACCCCGGGACAGGGGACTATGGCTACACCTTC.

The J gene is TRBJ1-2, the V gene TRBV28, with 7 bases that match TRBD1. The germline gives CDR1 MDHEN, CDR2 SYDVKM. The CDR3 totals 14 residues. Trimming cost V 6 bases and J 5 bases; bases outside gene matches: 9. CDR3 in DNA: TGTGCCAGCAGGGTGAGGGGGCGCAAGTATGGCTACACCTTC. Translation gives CASRVRGRKYGYTF.

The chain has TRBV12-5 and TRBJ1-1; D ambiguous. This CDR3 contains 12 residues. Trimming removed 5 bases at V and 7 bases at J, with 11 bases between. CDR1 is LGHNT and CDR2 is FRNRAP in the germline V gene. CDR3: CASGPIGSEAFF. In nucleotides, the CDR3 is TGTGCTAGTGGTCCCATTGGGAGTGAAGCTTTCTTT.

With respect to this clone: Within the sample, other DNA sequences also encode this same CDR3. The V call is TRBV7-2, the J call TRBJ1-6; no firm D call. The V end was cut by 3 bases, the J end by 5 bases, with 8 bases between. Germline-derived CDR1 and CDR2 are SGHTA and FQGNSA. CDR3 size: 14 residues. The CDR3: CASSLARDNSPLHF. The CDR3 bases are TGTGCCAGCAGCTTGGCACGGGATAATTCACCCCTCCACTTT.

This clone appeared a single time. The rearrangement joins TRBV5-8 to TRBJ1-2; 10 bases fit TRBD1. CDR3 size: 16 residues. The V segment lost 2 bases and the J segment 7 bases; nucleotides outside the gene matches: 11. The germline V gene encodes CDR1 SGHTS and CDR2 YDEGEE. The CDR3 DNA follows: TGTGCCAGCAGCTTAAGACAGGGGGCTTACATTCGTGGCTACACCTTC. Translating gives CASSLRQGAYIRGYTF. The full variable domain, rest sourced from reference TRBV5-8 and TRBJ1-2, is EAGVTQSPTHLIKTRGQQATLRCSPISGHTSVYWYQQALGLGLQFLLWYDEGEERNRGNFPPRFSGRQFPNYSSELNVNALELEDSALYLCASSLRQGAYIRGYTFGSGTRLTVV.

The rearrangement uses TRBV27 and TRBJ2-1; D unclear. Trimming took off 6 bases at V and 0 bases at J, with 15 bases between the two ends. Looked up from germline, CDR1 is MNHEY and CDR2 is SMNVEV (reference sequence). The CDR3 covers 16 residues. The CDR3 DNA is TGTGCCAGCAGCCGAACACGGTTGGGCTCCTACAATGAGCAGTTCTTC. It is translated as CASSRTRLGSYNEQFF.

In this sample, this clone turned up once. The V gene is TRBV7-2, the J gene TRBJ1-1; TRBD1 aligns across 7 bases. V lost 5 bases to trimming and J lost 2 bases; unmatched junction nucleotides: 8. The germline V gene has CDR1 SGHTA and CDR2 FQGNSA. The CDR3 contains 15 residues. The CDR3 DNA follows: TGTGCCAGCAGCATCCGGGACAGCCTAAACACTGAAGCTTTCTTT. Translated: CASSIRDSLNTEAFF. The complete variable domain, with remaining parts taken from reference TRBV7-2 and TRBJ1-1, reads GAGVSQSPSNKVTEKGKDVELRCDPISGHTALYWYRQSLGQGLEFLIYFQGNSAPDKSGLPSDRFSAERTGGSVSTLTIQRTQQEDSAVYLCASSIRDSLNTEAFFGQGTRLTVV.

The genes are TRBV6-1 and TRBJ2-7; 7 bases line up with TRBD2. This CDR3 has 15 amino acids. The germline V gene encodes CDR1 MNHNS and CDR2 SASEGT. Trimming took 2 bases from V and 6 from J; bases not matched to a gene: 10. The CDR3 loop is CASSELGAGVGEQYF. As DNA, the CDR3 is TGTGCCAGCAGTGAACTTGGGGCGGGAGTAGGCGAGCAGTACTTC.

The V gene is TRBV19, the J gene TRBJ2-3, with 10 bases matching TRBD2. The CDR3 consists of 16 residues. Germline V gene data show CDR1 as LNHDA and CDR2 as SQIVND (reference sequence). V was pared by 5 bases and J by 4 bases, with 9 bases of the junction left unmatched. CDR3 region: CASSAGLAGAADTQYF. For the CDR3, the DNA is TGTGCCAGTAGTGCGGGCCTAGCGGGAGCGGCAGATACGCAGTATTTT. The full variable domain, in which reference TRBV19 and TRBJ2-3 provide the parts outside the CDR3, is DGGITQSPKYLFRKEGQNVTLSCEQNLNHDAMYWYRQDPGQGLRLIYYSQIVNDFQKGDIAEGYSVSREKKESFPLTVTSAQKNPTAFYLCASSAGLAGAADTQYFGPGTRLTVL.

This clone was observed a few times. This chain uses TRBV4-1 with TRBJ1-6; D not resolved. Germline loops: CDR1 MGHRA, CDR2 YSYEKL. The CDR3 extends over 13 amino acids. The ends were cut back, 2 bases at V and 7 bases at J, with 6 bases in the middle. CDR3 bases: TGCGCCAGCAGCCAAATCGGGAATTCACCCCTCCACTTT. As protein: CASSQIGNSPLHF.

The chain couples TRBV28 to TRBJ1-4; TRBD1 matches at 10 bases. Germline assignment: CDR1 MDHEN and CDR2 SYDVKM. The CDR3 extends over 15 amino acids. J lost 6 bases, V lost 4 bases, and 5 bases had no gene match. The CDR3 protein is CASSSPGTGDEKLFF. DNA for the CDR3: TGTGCCAGCAGTTCCCCCGGGACAGGGGATGAAAAACTGTTTTTT.

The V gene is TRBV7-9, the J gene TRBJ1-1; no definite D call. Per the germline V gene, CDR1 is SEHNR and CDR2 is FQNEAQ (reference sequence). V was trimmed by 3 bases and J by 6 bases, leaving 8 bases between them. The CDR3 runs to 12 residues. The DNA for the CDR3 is TGTGCCAGCAGCTTTGCAGGCGCTGAAGCTTTCTTT. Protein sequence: CASSFAGAEAFF.

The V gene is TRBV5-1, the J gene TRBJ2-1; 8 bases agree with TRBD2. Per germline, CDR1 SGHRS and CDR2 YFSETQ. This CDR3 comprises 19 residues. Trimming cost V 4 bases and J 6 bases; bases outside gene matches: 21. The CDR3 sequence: CASSPSMIKKREIVNEQFF. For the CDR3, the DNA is TGCGCCAGCAGCCCCTCGATGATCAAGAAGCGGGAGATCGTCAATGAGCAGTTCTTC.

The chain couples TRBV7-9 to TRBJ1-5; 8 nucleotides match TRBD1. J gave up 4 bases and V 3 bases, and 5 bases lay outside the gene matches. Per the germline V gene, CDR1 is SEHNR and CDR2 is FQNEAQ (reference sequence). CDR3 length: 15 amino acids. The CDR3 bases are TGTGCCAGCAGCTTCTGGACAGGGTGGAATCAGCCCCAGCATTTT. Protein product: CASSFWTGWNQPQHF.

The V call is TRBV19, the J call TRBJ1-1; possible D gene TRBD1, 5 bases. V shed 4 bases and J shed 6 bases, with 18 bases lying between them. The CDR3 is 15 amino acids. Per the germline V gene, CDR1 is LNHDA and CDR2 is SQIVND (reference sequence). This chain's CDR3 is CASSTIFQGGPEAFF. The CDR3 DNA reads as TGTGCCAGTAGTACTATTTTCCAGGGCGGCCCTGAAGCTTTCTTT.

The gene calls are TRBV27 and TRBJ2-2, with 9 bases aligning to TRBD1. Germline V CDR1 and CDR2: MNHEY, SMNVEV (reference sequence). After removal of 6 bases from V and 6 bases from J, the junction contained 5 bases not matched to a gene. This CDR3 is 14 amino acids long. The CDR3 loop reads CASRTTGGPGELFF. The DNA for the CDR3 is TGTGCCAGCAGAACGACAGGGGGACCCGGGGAGCTGTTTTTT.

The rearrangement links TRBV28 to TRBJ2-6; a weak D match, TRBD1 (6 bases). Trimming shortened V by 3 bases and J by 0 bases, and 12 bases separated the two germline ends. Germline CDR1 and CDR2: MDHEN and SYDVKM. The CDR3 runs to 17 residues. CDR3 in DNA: TGTGCCAGCAGTTTGGGGCAGGGGTCCTCTGGGGCCAACGTCCTGACTTTC. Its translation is CASSLGQGSSGANVLTF.

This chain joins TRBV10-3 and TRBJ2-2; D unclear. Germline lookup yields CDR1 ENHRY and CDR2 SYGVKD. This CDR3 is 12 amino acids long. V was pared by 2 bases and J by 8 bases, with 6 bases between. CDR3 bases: TGTGCCATCAGTGAGGACTCAGGGGAGCTGTTTTTT. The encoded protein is CAISEDSGELFF.

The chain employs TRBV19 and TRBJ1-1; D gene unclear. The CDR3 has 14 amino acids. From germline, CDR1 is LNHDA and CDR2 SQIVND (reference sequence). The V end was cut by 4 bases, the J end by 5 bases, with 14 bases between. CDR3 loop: CASSNSRDPTEAFF. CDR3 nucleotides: TGTGCCAGTAGTAATTCTAGGGATCCGACTGAAGCTTTCTTT. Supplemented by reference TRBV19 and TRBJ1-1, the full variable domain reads DGGITQSPKYLFRKEGQNVTLSCEQNLNHDAMYWYRQDPGQGLRLIYYSQIVNDFQKGDIAEGYSVSREKKESFPLTVTSAQKNPTAFYLCASSNSRDPTEAFFGQGTRLTVV.

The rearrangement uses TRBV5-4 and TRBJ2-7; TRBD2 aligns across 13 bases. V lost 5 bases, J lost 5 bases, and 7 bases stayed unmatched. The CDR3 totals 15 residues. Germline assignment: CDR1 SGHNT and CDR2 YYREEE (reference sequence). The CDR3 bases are TGTGCCAGCAGGCCCGGACTAGCGGGAGCTGACGAGCAGTACTTC. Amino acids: CASRPGLAGADEQYF.